This T cell receptor beta chain was documented in a study of human T cells and chemical hapten exposure. Study-wide results and limits: Patch test score was positively correlated with the counts of TCRs that had expanded at PT1. DPC sensitization left the count of TCRs above 1 in 1000 unchanged. Expanded TCRs created a significantly greater count of big CDR3 similarity clusters than controls did.

The table lists this clonotype with a few counts. Its antigen is unidentified. Time point here: patch test 1, 2 weeks after DPC sensitization. Documented treatment: therapeutic diphenylcyclopropenone sensitization with weekly scalp DPC. Germline CDR1 SGHTA, CDR2 FQGNSA. This CDR3 region has 12 residues. Trimming left V 8 bases short and J 4 bases short, with 11 bases between. Source study methods: Per sample, the median was around 100,000 TCRs, with values from around 24,000 to 710,000. TCRdb processed the RACE reads anew with MiXCR; each CDR3 protein has one entry. The V and J calls and clone size come from TCRdb's table, not from the authors' own analysis. The repertoire holds fewer than 400,000 distinct CDR3 sequences, with approximately 6.9% as singletons.

The specimen comprised whole blood, sampled in connection with sensitization to the hapten diphenylcyclopropenone (DPC). This sequence originates from a woman aged 18-30 years with alopecia areata. Some clones in this sample may be carry-over from other donors' samples. This chain joins TRBV7-2 and TRBJ1-2; D uncertain. The CDR3 DNA follows: TGTGCCAGCGGATTCTCCGCCTATGGCTACACCTTC. It codes for CASGFSAYGYTF.